This T cell receptor (beta chain) emerged from a study of PD-L1 blockade in urothelial cancer (dated by TCRdb to the late 2010s). Some background on the complete study: Every patient began therapy in the mid-2010s and was given atezolizumab 1,200 mg intravenously every 3 weeks. In the same patients, whole exome sequencing and RNA sequencing of pretreatment tumors were performed in addition to TCR sequencing. The study, an exploratory multi-omic analysis, examined somatic, immune and clinical correlates of response to PD-L1 blockade with atezolizumab in urothelial cancer. About 85% of the 29 patients were males with bladder-origin urothelial cancer, and about 65% of the roughly 30 reported a prior smoking history. Pretreatment blood TCR-seq was available for twenty-nine patients, at least one posttreatment blood collection was obtained for about 25 patients, and tumor TCR-seq was available for about 25 patients. Five patients were excluded from tumor TCR analyses because tumors from two patients failed quality control and three patients had no tumor available. Roughly 9 patients reached durable clinical benefit, while around 19 patients did not. Pretreatment tumor samples, along with matched peripheral blood serially collected before and after atezolizumab treatment, were subjected to TCR sequencing. A median of approximately 1,500 T cells and approximately 1,100 unique TCRs was obtained from tumor samples, and a median clonality of around 0.091 and a median T cell proportion of around 0.098 were observed. Progression-free survival longer than 6 months counted as durable clinical benefit, and TCR features were additionally tested against both progression-free and overall survival. Patients had an ECOG performance status of 0 or 1 and had received between 0 and 3 prior chemotherapy regimens.

The paper as a whole reports these results and caveats: Small sample size (n ≈ 28) and many exploratory analyses mean the results are intended to be hypothesis-generating. A higher proportion of tumor-infiltrating T lymphocytes was found in patients with durable benefit (n = 24, Mann-Whitney p = 0.047). Greater expansion of tumor-associated TCR clones in peripheral blood 3 weeks after the start of treatment was observed in patients with durable benefit (n of about 20, p = 0.022). The tumor samples were FFPE, were not collected immediately before treatment, and were limited to one sample per patient, so heterogeneity may have been missed.

The germline V gene (reference sequence) supplies CDR1 LNHDA and CDR2 SQIVND. Deletion took 4 bases off V and 2 bases off J, with a span of 10 bases between the germline ends. Taken from cysteine to phenylalanine, the CDR3 has 14 residues. Only the CDR3 region is kept as DNA, spanning 42 bases read in frame from base 1. Each PCR received spiked-in synthetic TCR analog templates so that absolute template abundance could be estimated from read counts. In FFPE tumors, housekeeping genes were amplified and quantified as a way to estimate usable DNA and compute T cell fraction. The immunoSEQ assay used bias-controlled V and J gene primers to amplify TCRbeta CDR3 regions from genomic DNA. Sequencing of rearranged TCRbeta segments was performed at approximately 20X coverage. The study's processing was this. Clustering was used to correct sequencing errors, and CDR3s were annotated against IMGT to assign V, D and J genes. Out-of-frame and stop-codon sequences were excluded, and only productive TCRbeta rearrangements were used in downstream analyses. Clonality was calculated as one minus the Shannon entropy normalized by the log of the number of unique productive sequences. Fisher's exact test with Benjamini-Hochberg correction, using a cutoff of adjusted p below 0.01, was how clones that differed between time points or between blood and tumor were identified. In its TCRdb copy, this immuneACCESS table keeps in-frame sequences only and misses some clones. Where compared with another copy, unresolved V genes explain less than half of these, and the others have no known cause. The V and J calls and clone size come from that table; D and trimming were worked out from the DNA. The sample data list about 750 clones, and roughly 32% of these were observed just once. Jointly, the top ten make up about 11% of the sample.

Points on this clone: No antigen is known for it. The input lacks base qualities; no much larger clone sits a single base away.

Sample time point, as interpreted from the label and publication: pretreatment tumor sample. A total of 25 to 30 patients with locally advanced or metastatic urothelial carcinoma, treated at Memorial Sloan Kettering on a trial protocol, made up the cohort. Every piece of tumor tissue used for sequencing was obtained prior to atezolizumab dosing. The Qiagen DNeasy Blood extraction kit was used to purify genomic DNA from total PBMCs and tumor samples. The starting material was tumor tissue, obtained before atezolizumab (anti-PD-L1) treatment. The chain employs TRBV19 and TRBJ2-3, and perhaps TRBD1 as D gene, on 5 matching bases. The source of this sequence is a man in his fifties or sixties with urothelial cancer. The bases are TGTGCCAGTAGTACAGCCAGGGACACAGATACGCAGTATTTT. This yields the protein CASSTARDTDTQYF.